This T cell receptor beta chain was recovered during a study of control samples from healthy donors and cancer patients. Germline V CDR1 and CDR2: SGHAT, FQNNGV. This CDR3 is 19 amino acids long. V lost 0 bases and J 7 bases, leaving 25 bases between the germline ends. The data were produced by immunoSEQ multiplex PCR, yet TCRdb's version contains in-frame clones alone and is incomplete. The repertoire consists of 150,000 to 200,000 clones, with about 91% occurring once and the leading ten covering around 2%. The V and J genes are TRBV11-2 and TRBJ1-3; D not resolved. Specimen: blood. This TCR was sampled from a woman in her 40s in good health. CDR3 sequence (DNA): TGTGCCAGCAGCTTAGATTATCGGGCTCTGGCAGACCCCCGCAACACCATATATTTT. Translating gives CASSLDYRALADPRNTIYF.